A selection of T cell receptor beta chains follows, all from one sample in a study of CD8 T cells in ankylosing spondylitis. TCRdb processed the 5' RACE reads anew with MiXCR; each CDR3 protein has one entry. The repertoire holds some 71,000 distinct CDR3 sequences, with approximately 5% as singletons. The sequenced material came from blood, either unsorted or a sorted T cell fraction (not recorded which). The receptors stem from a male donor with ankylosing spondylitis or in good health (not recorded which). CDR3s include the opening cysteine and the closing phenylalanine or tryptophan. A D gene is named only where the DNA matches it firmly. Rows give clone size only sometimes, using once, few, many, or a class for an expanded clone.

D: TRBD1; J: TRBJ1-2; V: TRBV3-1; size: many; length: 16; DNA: TGTGCCAGCAGCGGACATTCGTCACAGGGGGCGAATGGCTACACCTTC; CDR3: CASSGHSSQGANGYTF
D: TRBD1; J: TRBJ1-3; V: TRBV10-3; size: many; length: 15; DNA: TGTGCCATCAGTGAGGTACAGGGGACAGGAAACACCATATATTTT; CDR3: CAISEVQGTGNTIYF
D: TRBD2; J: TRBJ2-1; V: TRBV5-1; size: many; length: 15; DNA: TGCGCCAGCACCCCGGGGGGGGCCAGCTACAATGAGCAGTTCTTC; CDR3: CASTPGGASYNEQFF
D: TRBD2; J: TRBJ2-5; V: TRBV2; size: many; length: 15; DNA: TGTGCCAGCAGTGAACAGGGACTAGAGTCTGAGACCCAGTACTTC; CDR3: CASSEQGLESETQYF
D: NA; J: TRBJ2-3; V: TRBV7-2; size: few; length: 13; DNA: TGTGCCAGCAGCCGCTTAGCGGAGGATACGCAGTATTTT; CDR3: CASSRLAEDTQYF
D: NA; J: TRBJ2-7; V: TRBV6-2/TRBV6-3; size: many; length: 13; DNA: TGTGCCAGCAGTTATGAGGCGTCCTACGAGCAGTACTTC; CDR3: CASSYEASYEQYF
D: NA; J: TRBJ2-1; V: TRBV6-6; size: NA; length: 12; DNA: TGTGCCAGCAGTTACGGGAACAATGAGCAGTTCTTC; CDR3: CASSYGNNEQFF
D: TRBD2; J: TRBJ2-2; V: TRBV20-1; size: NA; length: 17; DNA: TGCAGTGTTTTGGGCCAAGCGGGGGGCCCGGGCACCGGGGAGCTGTTTTTT; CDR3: CSVLGQAGGPGTGELFF
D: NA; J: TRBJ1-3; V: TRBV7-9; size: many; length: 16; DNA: TGTGCCAGCAGCCCCCCAGGGACAAGCTCTGGAAACACCATATATTTT; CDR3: CASSPPGTSSGNTIYF
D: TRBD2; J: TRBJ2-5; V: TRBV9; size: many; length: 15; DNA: TGTGCCAGCAGCTATAGCGGGGGGCCCGAACAGACCCAGTACTTC; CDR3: CASSYSGGPEQTQYF
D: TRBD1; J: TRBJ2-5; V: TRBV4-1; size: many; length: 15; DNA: TGCGCCAGCAGCCAAATAGGGACAGTCCAAGAGACCCAGTACTTC; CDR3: CASSQIGTVQETQYF